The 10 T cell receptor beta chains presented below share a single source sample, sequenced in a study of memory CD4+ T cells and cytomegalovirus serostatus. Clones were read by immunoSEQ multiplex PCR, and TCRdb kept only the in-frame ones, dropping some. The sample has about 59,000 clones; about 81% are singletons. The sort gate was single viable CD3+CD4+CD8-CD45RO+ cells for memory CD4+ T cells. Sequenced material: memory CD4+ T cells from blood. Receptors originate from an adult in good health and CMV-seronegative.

The CDR3 bases are TGTGCCATCCTATTGGCATGGACAGGCGTCAATCAGCCCCAGCATTTT. This codes for CAILLAWTGVNQPQHF. This chain uses TRBV10-3 with TRBJ1-5; 7 bases match TRBD1. The CDR3 has 16 residues. With V trimmed by 8 bases and J by 3 bases, 13 bases remained unmatched. Germline CDR1 is ENHRY and CDR2 is SYGVKD.

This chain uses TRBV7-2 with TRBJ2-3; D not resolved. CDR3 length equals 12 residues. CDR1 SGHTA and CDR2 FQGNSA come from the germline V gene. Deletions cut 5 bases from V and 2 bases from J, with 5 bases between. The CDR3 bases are TGTGCCAGCAGCCCCTTCACAGATACGCAGTATTTT. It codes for CASSPFTDTQYF.

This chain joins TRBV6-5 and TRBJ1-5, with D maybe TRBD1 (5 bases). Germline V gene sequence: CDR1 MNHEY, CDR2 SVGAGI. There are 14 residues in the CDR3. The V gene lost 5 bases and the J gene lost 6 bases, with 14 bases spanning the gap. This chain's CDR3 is CASSRDGMPQPQHF. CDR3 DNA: TGTGCCAGCAGTAGGGACGGGATGCCTCAGCCCCAGCATTTT.

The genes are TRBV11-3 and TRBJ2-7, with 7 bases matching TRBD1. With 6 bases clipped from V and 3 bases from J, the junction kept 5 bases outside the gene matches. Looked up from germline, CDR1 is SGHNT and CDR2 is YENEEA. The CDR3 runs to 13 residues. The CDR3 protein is CASSRQGSYEQYF. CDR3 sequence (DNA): TGTGCCAGCAGTCGACAGGGTAGCTACGAGCAGTACTTC.

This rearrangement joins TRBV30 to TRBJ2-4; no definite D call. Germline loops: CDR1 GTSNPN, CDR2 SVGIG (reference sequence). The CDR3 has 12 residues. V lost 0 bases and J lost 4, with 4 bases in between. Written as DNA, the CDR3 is TGTGCCTGGAGTGTACTAAAAAACATTCAGTACTTC. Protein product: CAWSVLKNIQYF.

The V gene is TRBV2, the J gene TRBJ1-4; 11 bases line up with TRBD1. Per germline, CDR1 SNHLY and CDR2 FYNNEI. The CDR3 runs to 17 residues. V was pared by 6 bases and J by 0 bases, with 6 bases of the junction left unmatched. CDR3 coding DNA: TGTGCCAGCAGGTGGACAGGGGGCTCCTCAACTAATGAAAAACTGTTTTTT. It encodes CASRWTGGSSTNEKLFF.

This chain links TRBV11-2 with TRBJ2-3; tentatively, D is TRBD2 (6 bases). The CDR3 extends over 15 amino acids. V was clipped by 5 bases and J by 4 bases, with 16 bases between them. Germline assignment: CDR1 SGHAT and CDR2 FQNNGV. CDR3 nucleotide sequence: TGTGCCAGCAGCCCGGGACTGACTGGCCCAGATACGCAGTATTTT. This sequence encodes CASSPGLTGPDTQYF.

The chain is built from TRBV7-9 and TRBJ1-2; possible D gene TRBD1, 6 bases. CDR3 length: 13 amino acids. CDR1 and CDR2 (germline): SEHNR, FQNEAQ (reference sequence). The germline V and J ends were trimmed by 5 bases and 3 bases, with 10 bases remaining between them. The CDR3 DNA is TGTGCCAGCAGCCCGGACAGTTACTATGGCTACACCTTC. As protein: CASSPDSYYGYTF.

The CDR3 is CASSQDMYYGYTF. The CDR3 DNA is TGCGCCAGCAGCCAAGATATGTACTATGGCTACACCTTC. The J gene is TRBJ1-2, the V gene TRBV4-1; D gene ambiguous. The germline V gene has CDR1 MGHRA and CDR2 YSYEKL. The CDR3 is 13 amino acids. V gave up 0 bases and J gave up 3 bases, with 5 bases separating them.

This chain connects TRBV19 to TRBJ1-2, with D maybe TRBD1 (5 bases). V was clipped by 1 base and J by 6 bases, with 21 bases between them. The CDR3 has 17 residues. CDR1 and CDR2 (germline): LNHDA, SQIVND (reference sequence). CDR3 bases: TGTGCCAGTAGTATAGTTTGGCAGGGCGACTCCAGGGATGGCTACACCTTC. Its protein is CASSIVWQGDSRDGYTF.